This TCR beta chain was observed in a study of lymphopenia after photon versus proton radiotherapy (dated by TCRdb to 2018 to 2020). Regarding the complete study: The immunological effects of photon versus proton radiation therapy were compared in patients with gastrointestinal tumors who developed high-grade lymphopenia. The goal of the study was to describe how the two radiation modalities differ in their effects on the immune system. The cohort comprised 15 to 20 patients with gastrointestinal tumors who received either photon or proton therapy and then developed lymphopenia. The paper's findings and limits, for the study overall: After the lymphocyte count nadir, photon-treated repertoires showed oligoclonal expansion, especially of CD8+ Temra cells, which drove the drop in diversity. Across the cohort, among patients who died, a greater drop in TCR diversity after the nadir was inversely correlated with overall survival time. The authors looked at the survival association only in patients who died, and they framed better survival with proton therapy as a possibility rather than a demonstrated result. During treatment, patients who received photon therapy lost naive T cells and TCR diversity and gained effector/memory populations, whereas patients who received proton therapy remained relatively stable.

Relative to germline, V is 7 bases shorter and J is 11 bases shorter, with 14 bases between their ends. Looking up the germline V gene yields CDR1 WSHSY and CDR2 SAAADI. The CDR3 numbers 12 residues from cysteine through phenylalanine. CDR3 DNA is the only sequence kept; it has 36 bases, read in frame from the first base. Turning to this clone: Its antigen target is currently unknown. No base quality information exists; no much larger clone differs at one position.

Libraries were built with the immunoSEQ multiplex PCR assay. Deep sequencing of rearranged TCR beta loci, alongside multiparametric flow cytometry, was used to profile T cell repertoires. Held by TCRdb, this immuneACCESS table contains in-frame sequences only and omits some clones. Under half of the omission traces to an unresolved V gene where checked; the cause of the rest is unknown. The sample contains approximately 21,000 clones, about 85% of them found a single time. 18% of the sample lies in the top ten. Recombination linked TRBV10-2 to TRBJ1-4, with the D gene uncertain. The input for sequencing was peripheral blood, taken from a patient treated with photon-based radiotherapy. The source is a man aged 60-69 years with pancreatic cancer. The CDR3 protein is CASTEQFEKLFF. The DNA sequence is TGCGCCAGCACCGAGCAGTTCGAGAAACTGTTTTTT.